These 13 T cell receptor beta chains were all obtained from the same sample, sequenced in a study of blood T cells in healthy people across ages. A second PCR of 7 to 11 cycles used a sample-barcoded 5' primer and a J-beta primer mix. TCRdb processed the 5' RACE reads anew with MiXCR; each CDR3 protein has one entry. The sample comprises more than 750,000 distinct CDR3 sequences, 29% of which are singletons, and 10% rests with the top ten. These same data were also listed under a study on T cells of mothers and their children.

The sequencing sample was made of blood. The receptor source for this set is a woman aged 35 to 49 in good health.

This clonotype was observed a handful of times. CDR3 in DNA: TGTGCCAGCAGCGGGAGACAGGGGCCGTACCAAGAGACCCAGTACTTC. Its protein is CASSGRQGPYQETQYF. This chain connects TRBV5-4 to TRBJ2-5, with 8 bases lining up with TRBD1. The CDR3 is 16 residues long. After removal of 4 bases from V and 0 bases from J, the junction contained 8 bases not matched to a gene. Germline lookup yields CDR1 SGHNT and CDR2 YYREEE (reference sequence). Looking up the rest from reference TRBV5-4 and TRBJ2-5 gives the full variable domain: ETGVTQSPTHLIKTRGQQVTLRCSSQSGHNTVSWYQQALGQGPQFIFQYYREEENGRGNFPPRFSGLQFPNYSSELNVNALELDDSALYLCASSGRQGPYQETQYFGPGTRLLVL.

The rearrangement joins TRBV5-1 to TRBJ2-7, with a possible D match to TRBD2 (7 bases). Trimming removed 5 bases from V and 10 bases from J, with 19 bases in between. Germline V gene data show CDR1 as SGHRS and CDR2 as YFSETQ. CDR3 length: 13 amino acids. The CDR3 sequence is CASRRITGREQYF. Here the CDR3 DNA reads TGCGCCAGCAGGAGGATTACAGGGAGGGAACAGTACTTC.

Ten or more counts support this clonotype. This rearrangement joins TRBV6-4 to TRBJ2-3; 11 bases align to TRBD2. This CDR3 is 15 amino acids long. The ends lost 2 bases at V and 4 bases at J; junction bases unmatched: 2. Germline CDR1 reads MRHNA; CDR2 reads SNTAGT. The CDR3 coding sequence is TGTGCCAGCAGTGACGTAGCGGGGGGGCCAGATACGCAGTATTTT. Encoded protein: CASSDVAGGPDTQYF.

This clonotype was seen just once. This chain joins TRBV7-2 and TRBJ2-3, with 12 nucleotides matching TRBD1. J gave up 0 bases and V 5 bases, and 9 bases lay outside the gene matches. The germline gives CDR1 SGHTA, CDR2 FQGNSA. This CDR3 is 18 amino acids long. CDR3 DNA: TGTGCCAGCAGCGTCGGGACAGGGGGCGGACTAAGCACAGATACGCAGTATTTT. Translated, it gives CASSVGTGGGLSTDTQYF.

This clonotype was picked up a small number of times. The rearrangement joins TRBV20-1 to TRBJ2-1, with no clear D. Germline lookup yields CDR1 DFQATT and CDR2 SNEGSKA (reference sequence). The CDR3 sequence is 16 residues long. V was cut by 0 bases and J by 0 bases, with 12 bases left in between. The CDR3 DNA is TGCAGTGCTAGAGAGTCGGGCCCCAGCTCCTACAATGAGCAGTTCTTC. The encoded protein is CSARESGPSSYNEQFF.

Worth noting for this clonotype: One end of the junction fails to match germline, which may point to a read error. V usage is TRBV10-3 and J usage is TRBJ1-5, with D uncertain. The CDR3 is 15 residues long. The V gene's germline CDR1 is ENHRY and CDR2 SYGVKD. The CDR3 reads CTISEGSISNQPQHF. CDR3 in DNA: TGTACCATCAGTGAAGGGAGCATCTCCAATCAGCCCCAGCATTTT.

The chain couples TRBV4-1 to TRBJ2-7; D is uncertain. This CDR3 comprises 13 residues. Trimming took 2 bases from V and 4 from J, leaving 9 bases between them. Germline CDR1 and CDR2: MGHRA and YSYEKL. CDR3 sequence (DNA): TGCGCCAGCAGCCAACTAAGGGCTTACGAGCAGTACTTC. Translation gives CASSQLRAYEQYF.

This clonotype occurred many times. The chain couples TRBV7-9 to TRBJ2-7; 7 bases match TRBD1. Unmatched junction bases numbered 9, after V lost 5 bases and J lost 11 bases. The CDR3 is made up of 12 amino acids. Germline CDR1 and CDR2: SEHNR and FQNEAQ (reference sequence). The CDR3 reads CASSEWTGPKYF. CDR3 DNA sequence: TGTGCCAGCAGCGAATGGACAGGACCTAAGTACTTC. The whole variable domain, remainder taken from reference TRBV7-9 and TRBJ2-7, is DTGVSQNPRHKITKRGQNVTFRCDPISEHNRLYWYRQTLGQGPEFLTYFQNEAQLEKSRLLSDRFSAERPKGSFSTLEIQRTEQGDSAMYLCASSEWTGPKYFGPGTRLTVT.

The chain employs TRBV28 and TRBJ2-5, with 8 nucleotides matching TRBD1. The CDR3 covers 16 residues. Trimming cost V 7 bases and J 1 base; bases outside gene matches: 11. Germline lookup yields CDR1 MDHEN and CDR2 SYDVKM. This chain's CDR3 is CASTISPGQGQETQYF. The CDR3 region has the DNA TGTGCCAGCACTATTTCCCCCGGACAGGGCCAAGAGACCCAGTACTTC.

Only one count was recorded for this clonotype. The chain recombines TRBV5-1 with TRBJ2-7; TRBD2 matches 8 bases. With 4 bases clipped from V and 7 bases from J, the junction kept 13 bases outside the gene matches. CDR1 and CDR2 (germline): SGHRS, YFSETQ. The CDR3 is 15 amino acids. The CDR3 spells CASSGSGGDYNEQYF. CDR3 coding DNA: TGCGCCAGCAGCGGGAGCGGGGGAGACTACAATGAGCAGTACTTC.

The sample holds one count of this clonotype. A much larger clone sits a single nucleotide away, making a read error possible. This rearrangement joins TRBV7-2 to TRBJ2-1, with TRBD1 as a possible D gene (6 bases). The CDR3 is 15 amino acids. Germline CDR1 reads SGHTA; CDR2 reads FQGNSA. With 1 base removed from V and 2 bases from J, the gap between germline ends came to 9 bases. CDR3 nucleotide sequence: TGTGCCAGCAGCTTAGACAGGGATACCTACAATGAGCAGTTCTTC. It specifies CASSLDRDTYNEQFF.

This chain links TRBV27 with TRBJ2-1; 8 bases line up with TRBD2. After removal of 2 bases from V and 4 bases from J, the junction contained 4 bases not matched to a gene. The CDR3 spans 15 residues. Germline loops: CDR1 MNHEY, CDR2 SMNVEV (reference sequence). CDR3 sequence (DNA): TGTGCCAGCAGTTTAGGGACTAGGGATTACAATGAGCAGTTCTTC. Residues: CASSLGTRDYNEQFF.

The chain carries TRBV5-1 and TRBJ2-7, with a weak D call TRBD1 (5 bases). Between the trimmed V and J ends, which lost 7 bases and 6 bases, there was a span of 11 bases. The germline V gene has CDR1 SGHRS and CDR2 YFSETQ. The CDR3 is 11 residues long. The CDR3 loop reads CASRAGREQYF. The CDR3, as DNA: TGCGCCAGCCGCGCAGGGCGCGAGCAGTACTTC.